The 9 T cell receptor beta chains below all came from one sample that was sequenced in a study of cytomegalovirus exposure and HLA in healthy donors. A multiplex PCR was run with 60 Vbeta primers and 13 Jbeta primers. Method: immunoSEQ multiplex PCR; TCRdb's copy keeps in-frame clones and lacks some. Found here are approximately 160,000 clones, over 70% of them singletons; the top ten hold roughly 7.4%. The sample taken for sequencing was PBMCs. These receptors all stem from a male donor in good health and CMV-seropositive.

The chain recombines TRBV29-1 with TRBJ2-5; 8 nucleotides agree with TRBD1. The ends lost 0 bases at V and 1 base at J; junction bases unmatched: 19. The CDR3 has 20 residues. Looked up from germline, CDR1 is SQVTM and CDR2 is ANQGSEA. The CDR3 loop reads CSVEDLIAEQGGGSQETQYF. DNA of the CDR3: TGCAGCGTTGAAGATTTAATCGCAGAACAGGGGGGAGGAAGCCAAGAGACCCAGTACTTC.

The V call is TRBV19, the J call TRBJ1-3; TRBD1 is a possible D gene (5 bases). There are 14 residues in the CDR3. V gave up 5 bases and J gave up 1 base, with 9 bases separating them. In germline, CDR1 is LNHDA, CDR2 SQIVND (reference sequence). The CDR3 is CASSAQGSGNTIYF. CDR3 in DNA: TGTGCCAGTAGTGCCCAGGGATCTGGAAACACCATATATTTT.

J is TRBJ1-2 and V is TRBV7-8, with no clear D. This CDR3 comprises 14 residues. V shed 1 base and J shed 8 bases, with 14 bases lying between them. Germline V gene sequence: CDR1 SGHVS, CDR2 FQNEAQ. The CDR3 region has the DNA TGTGCCAGCAGCTTAGGGTTCCGGGGTGAGGGCTACACCTTC. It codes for CASSLGFRGEGYTF.

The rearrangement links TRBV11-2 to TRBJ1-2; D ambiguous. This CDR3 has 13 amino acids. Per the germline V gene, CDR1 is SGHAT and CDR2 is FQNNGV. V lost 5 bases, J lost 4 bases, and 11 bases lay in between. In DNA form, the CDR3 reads TGTGCCAGCAGCACTGAGTTCGGCTATGGCTACACCTTC. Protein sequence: CASSTEFGYGYTF.

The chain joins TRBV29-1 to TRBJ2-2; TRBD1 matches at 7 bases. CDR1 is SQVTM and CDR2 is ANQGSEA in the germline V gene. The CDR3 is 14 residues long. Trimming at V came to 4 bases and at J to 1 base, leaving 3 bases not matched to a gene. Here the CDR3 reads CSVASGGNTGELFF. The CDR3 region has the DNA TGCAGCGTTGCTTCAGGGGGGAACACCGGGGAGCTGTTTTTT.

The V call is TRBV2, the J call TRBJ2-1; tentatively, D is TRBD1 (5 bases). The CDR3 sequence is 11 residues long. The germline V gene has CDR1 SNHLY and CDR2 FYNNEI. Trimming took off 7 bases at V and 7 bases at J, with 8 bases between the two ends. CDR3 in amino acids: CASNRWNEQFF. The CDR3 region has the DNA TGTGCCAGCAACAGGTGGAATGAGCAGTTCTTC.

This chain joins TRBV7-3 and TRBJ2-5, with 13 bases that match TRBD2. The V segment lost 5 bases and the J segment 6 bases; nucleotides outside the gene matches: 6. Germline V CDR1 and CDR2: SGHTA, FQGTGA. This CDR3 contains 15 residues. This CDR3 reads CASSQGTSGVKTQYF. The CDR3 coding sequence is TGTGCCAGCAGCCAGGGGACTAGCGGGGTAAAGACCCAGTACTTC.

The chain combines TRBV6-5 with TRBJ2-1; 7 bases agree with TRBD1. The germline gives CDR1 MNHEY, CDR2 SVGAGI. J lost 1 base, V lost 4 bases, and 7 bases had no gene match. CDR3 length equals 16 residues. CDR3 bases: TGTGCCAGCAGTTTTTCCGGGACAGTATCCTACAATGAGCAGTTCTTC. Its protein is CASSFSGTVSYNEQFF.

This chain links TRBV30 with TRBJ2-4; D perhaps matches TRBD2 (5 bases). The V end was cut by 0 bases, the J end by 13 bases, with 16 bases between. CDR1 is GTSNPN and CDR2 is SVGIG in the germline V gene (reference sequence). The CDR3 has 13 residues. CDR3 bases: TGTGCCTGGAGTGTCTCGGGGATGGCTGGACAGTACTTC. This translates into CAWSVSGMAGQYF.